This T cell receptor (beta chain) was identified in a study of T cell responses to AZD1222 COVID-19 vaccine. At the level of the study: Analyses pooled second doses at about 4 or about 12 weeks. The study, taken as a whole, reports: Repertoires were obtained solely post-peak T cell response. Only five or six AZD1222 recipients were seropositive at baseline. A rise in Spike-specific TCR breadth and depth followed two AZD1222 doses.

In regard to this clone: Its antigen is as yet unknown.

Per germline, CDR1 SGHDT and CDR2 YYEEEE. The CDR3 spans 14 residues. Profiling relied on immunoSEQ multiplex PCR, and the TCRdb table lists in-frame clones only, not all of them. The sample has over 150,000 clones; about nine tenths are singletons. The sample here was peripheral blood, taken on day 0 of AZD1222 vaccination. V usage is TRBV5-6 and J usage is TRBJ1-2, with a weak D call TRBD1 (5 bases). This receptor was taken from an adult in good health. The CDR3 here is CAAVRGGLNYGYTF. In DNA, the CDR3 is TGTGCAGCGGTCCGGGGCGGGCTAAACTATGGCTACACCTTC.